These 7 T cell receptor beta chains share one sample of origin, sequenced in a study of identical twins. One entry per CDR3 protein, called by TCRdb with MiXCR from the 5' RACE reads. Of more than 1.5 million distinct CDR3 sequences in the sample, around a third are singletons; the top ten hold less than 0.35%. The sequencing input was cord blood. The source of these receptors is a newborn girl in good health.

This chain links TRBV7-9 with TRBJ2-1; TRBD2 agrees at 10 bases. The CDR3 has 18 amino acids. Germline CDR1 is SEHNR and CDR2 is FQNEAQ (reference sequence). J was trimmed by 1 base and V by 1 base; bases with no gene match: 7. The CDR3 here is CASSLEASGGTSYNEQFF. The DNA of the CDR3 is TGTGCCAGCAGCTTAGAGGCTAGCGGGGGCACTTCCTACAATGAGCAGTTCTTC.

This clonotype showed up just a few times. CDR3 coding DNA: TGCAGTGCTAGCCTAAGACAGGGGCGAGATACGCAGTATTTT. Residues: CSASLRQGRDTQYF. The chain links TRBV20-1 to TRBJ2-3, with 8 bases fitting TRBD1. Germline CDR1 and CDR2: DFQATT and SNEGSKA (reference sequence). This CDR3 is built from 14 residues. The V segment lost 3 bases and the J segment 5 bases; nucleotides outside the gene matches: 7.

The chain recombines TRBV6-6 with TRBJ1-1; D is possibly TRBD1 (5 bases). The germline gives CDR1 MNHNY, CDR2 SVGAGI (reference sequence). V was trimmed by 4 bases and J by 0 bases, leaving 12 bases between them. CDR3 length: 15 residues. The CDR3 here is CASSSPTVLNTEAFF. In DNA form, the CDR3 reads TGTGCCAGCAGTTCTCCGACAGTCCTGAACACTGAAGCTTTCTTT.

The V and J genes are TRBV2 and TRBJ2-1, with 9 positions matching TRBD1. V was clipped by 7 bases and J by 5 bases; unmatched bases: 6. There are 14 residues in the CDR3. The germline gives CDR1 SNHLY, CDR2 FYNNEI. CDR3 DNA: TGTGCCAGCAAGGTACAGGGGGCCAACAATGAGCAGTTCTTC. This encodes CASKVQGANNEQFF.

The chain joins TRBV5-1 to TRBJ2-7; TRBD2 is a possible D gene (7 bases). CDR1 and CDR2 (germline): SGHRS, YFSETQ. The V and J ends lost 2 bases and 6 bases respectively, with 15 bases between them. This CDR3 region has 14 residues. CDR3 sequence reads: CASSFNGGPREQYF. DNA of the CDR3: TGCGCCAGCAGCTTCAACGGGGGGCCCCGCGAGCAGTACTTC.

The chain joins TRBV7-2 to TRBJ1-6; 9 nucleotides match TRBD1. The junction had 13 bases not matched to a gene; V was cut back by 5 bases and J by 14 bases. This CDR3 has 15 residues. Germline loops: CDR1 SGHTA, CDR2 FQGNSA. In DNA, the CDR3 is TGTGCCAGCAGCCTAGATAGGGGACAGGGCATATCCCTCCACTTT. Its translation: CASSLDRGQGISLHF.

The chain carries TRBV20-1 and TRBJ2-5; 8 bases are shared with TRBD2. Germline V CDR1 and CDR2: DFQATT, SNEGSKA (reference sequence). The trim removed 2 bases at V and 4 bases at J, leaving 3 bases unmatched. This CDR3 is 13 amino acids long. This CDR3 is CSARLSGRETQYF. DNA of the CDR3: TGCAGTGCTAGATTAAGCGGGAGAGAGACCCAGTACTTC.